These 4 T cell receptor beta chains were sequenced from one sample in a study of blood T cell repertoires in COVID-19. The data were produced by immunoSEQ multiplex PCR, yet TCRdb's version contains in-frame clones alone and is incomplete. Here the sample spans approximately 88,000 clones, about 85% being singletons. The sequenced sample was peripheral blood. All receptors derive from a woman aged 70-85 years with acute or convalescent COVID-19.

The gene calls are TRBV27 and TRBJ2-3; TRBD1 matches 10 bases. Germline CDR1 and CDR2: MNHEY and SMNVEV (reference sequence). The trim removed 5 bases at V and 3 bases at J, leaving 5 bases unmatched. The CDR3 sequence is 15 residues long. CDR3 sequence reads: CASSPRDRGTDTQYF. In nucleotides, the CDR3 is TGTGCCAGCAGTCCCCGGGACAGGGGAACAGATACGCAGTATTTT.

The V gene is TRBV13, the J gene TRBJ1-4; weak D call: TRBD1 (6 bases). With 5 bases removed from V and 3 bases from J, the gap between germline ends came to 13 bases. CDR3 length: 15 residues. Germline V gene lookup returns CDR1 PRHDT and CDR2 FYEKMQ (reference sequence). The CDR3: CASSPQTGANEKLFF. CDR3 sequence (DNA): TGTGCCAGCAGCCCGCAGACAGGAGCTAATGAAAAACTGTTTTTT.

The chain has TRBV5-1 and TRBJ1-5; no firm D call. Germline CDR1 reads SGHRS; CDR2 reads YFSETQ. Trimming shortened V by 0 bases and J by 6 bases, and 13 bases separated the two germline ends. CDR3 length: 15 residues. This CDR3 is CASSLEGAGVQPQHF. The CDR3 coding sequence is TGCGCCAGCAGCTTGGAAGGTGCGGGCGTTCAGCCCCAGCATTTT. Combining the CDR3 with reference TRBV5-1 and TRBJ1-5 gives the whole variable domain KAGVTQTPRYLIKTRGQQVTLSCSPISGHRSVSWYQQTPGQGLQFLFEYFSETQRNKGNFPGRFSGRQFSNSRSEMNVSTLELGDSALYLCASSLEGAGVQPQHFGDGTRLSIL.

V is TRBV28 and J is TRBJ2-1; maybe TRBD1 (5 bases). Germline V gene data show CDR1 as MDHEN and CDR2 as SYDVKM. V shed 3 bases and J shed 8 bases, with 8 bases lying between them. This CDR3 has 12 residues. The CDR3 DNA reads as TGTGCCAGCAGTTTCAGGGTTCATGAGCAGTTCTTC. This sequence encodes CASSFRVHEQFF.